One sample yielded the 6 T cell receptor beta chains listed below, sequenced in a study of cytomegalovirus exposure and HLA in healthy donors. Primers for the PCR totalled 60 Vbeta and 13 Jbeta. The method was immunoSEQ multiplex PCR; TCRdb's version includes in-frame clones alone and lacks a portion of them. The sample yields approximately 150,000 clones, about three fifths seen once. The sequenced sample was PBMCs. The receptors were sampled from a woman aged 60 to 75 in good health and CMV-seropositive.

The V and J genes are TRBV28 and TRBJ2-3; perhaps TRBD2 as D (6 bases). CDR1 is MDHEN and CDR2 is SYDVKM in the germline V gene. V shed 6 bases and J shed 3 bases, with 16 bases lying between them. The CDR3 runs to 15 residues. Written as DNA, the CDR3 is TGTGCCAGCAGAGGTACGGCTAGCGCTACAGATACGCAGTATTTT. Protein product: CASRGTASATDTQYF.

The chain combines TRBV30 with TRBJ2-3, with D perhaps TRBD2 (5 bases). There are 14 residues in the CDR3. Trimming took off 3 bases at V and 2 bases at J, with 12 bases between the two ends. Per the germline V gene, CDR1 is GTSNPN and CDR2 is SVGIG (reference sequence). The DNA of the CDR3 is TGTGCCTGGAGCGCTACGGGGTACACAGATACGCAGTATTTT. Encoded protein: CAWSATGYTDTQYF.

This clone showed up just a few times. The chain has TRBV7-9 and TRBJ2-1, with D possibly matching TRBD2 (6 bases). V lost 7 bases and J 6 bases, leaving 10 bases between the germline ends. This CDR3 is 12 amino acids long. CDR1 is SEHNR, CDR2 FQNEAQ, per germline (reference sequence). For the CDR3, the DNA is TGTGCCAGCACCCAGGGACTCAATGAGCAGTTCTTC. Amino acids: CASTQGLNEQFF.

The chain joins TRBV29-1 to TRBJ2-3; 8 bases align to TRBD2. The CDR3 has 13 amino acids. Germline lookup yields CDR1 SQVTM and CDR2 ANQGSEA. Trimming removed 4 bases from V and 3 bases from J; junction bases left unmatched: 3. In DNA, the CDR3 is TGCAGCGTTGGTTCGGGGGGGACAGATACGCAGTATTTT. It yields the protein CSVGSGGTDTQYF.

The V call is TRBV5-1, the J call TRBJ2-1, with D hard to call. The germline V and J ends were trimmed by 0 bases and 0 bases, with 10 bases remaining between them. Germline assignment: CDR1 SGHRS and CDR2 YFSETQ. The CDR3 runs 16 residues. CDR3 sequence: CASSLGAPSSYNEQFF. CDR3 sequence (DNA): TGCGCCAGCAGCTTGGGAGCGCCCAGCTCCTACAATGAGCAGTTCTTC.

The chain combines TRBV5-4 with TRBJ1-3, with D unresolved. Germline lookup yields CDR1 SGHNT and CDR2 YYREEE (reference sequence). This CDR3 spans 15 amino acids. Trimming removed 0 bases at V and 1 base at J, with 8 bases between. The CDR3 DNA is TGTGCCAGCAGCTTGGGGTACGGGTCTGGAAACACCATATATTTT. Its protein is CASSLGYGSGNTIYF. Full variable domain (remainder filled in from reference TRBV5-4 and TRBJ1-3): ETGVTQSPTHLIKTRGQQVTLRCSSQSGHNTVSWYQQALGQGPQFIFQYYREEENGRGNFPPRFSGLQFPNYSSELNVNALELDDSALYLCASSLGYGSGNTIYFGEGSWLTVV.